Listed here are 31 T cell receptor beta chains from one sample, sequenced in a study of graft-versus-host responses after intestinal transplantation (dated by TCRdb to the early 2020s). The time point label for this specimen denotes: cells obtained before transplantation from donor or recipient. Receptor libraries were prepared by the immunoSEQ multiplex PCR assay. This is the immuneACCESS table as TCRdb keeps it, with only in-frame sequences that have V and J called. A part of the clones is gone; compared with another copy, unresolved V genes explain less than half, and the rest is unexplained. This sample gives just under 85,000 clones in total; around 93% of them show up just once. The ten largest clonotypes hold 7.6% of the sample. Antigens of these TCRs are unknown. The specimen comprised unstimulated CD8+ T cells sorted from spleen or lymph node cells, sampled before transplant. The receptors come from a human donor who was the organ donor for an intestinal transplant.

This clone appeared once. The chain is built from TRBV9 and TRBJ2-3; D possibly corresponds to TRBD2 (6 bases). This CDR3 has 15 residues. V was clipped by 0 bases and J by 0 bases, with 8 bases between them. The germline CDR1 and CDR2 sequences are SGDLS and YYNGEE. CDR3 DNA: TGTGCCAGCAGCGTAGTCAGCGGGAGCACAGATACGCAGTATTTT. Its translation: CASSVVSGSTDTQYF.

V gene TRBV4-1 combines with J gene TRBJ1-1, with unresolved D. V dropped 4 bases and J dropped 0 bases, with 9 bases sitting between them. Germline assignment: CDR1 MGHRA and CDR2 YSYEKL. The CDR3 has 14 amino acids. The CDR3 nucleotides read TGCGCCAGCAGCCTCGGGCGGTTGAACACTGAAGCTTTCTTT. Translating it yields CASSLGRLNTEAFF.

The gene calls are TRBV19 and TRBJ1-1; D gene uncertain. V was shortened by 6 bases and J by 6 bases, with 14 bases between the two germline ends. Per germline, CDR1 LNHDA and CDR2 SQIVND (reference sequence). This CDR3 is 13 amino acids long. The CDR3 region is CASSNPYGAEAFF. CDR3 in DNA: TGTGCCAGTAGCAACCCCTATGGTGCTGAAGCTTTCTTT.

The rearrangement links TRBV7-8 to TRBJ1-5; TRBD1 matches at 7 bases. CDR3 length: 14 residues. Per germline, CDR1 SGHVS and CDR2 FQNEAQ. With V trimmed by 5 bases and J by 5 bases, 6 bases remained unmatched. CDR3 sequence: CASSQQGFYQPQHF. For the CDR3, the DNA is TGTGCCAGCAGCCAACAGGGGTTTTATCAGCCCCAGCATTTT.

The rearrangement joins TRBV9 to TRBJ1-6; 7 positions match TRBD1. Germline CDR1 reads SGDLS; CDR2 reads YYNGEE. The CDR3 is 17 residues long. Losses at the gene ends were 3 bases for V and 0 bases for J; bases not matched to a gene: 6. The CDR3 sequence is CASSAGQSSSYNSPLHF. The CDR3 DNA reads TGTGCCAGCAGCGCGGGACAGTCAAGCTCCTATAATTCACCCCTCCACTTT. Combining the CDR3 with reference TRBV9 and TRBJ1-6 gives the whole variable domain DSGVTQTPKHLITATGQRVTLRCSPRSGDLSVYWYQQSLDQGLQFLIQYYNGEERAKGNILERFSAQQFPDLHSELNLSSLELGDSALYFCASSAGQSSSYNSPLHFGNGTRLTVT.

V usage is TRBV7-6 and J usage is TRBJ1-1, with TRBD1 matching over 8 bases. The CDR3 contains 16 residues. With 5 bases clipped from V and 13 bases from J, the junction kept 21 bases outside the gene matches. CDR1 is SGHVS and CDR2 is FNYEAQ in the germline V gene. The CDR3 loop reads CASSPWVDLRNRGGFF. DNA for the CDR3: TGTGCCAGCAGCCCCTGGGTTGACTTACGAAACAGGGGGGGTTTCTTT.

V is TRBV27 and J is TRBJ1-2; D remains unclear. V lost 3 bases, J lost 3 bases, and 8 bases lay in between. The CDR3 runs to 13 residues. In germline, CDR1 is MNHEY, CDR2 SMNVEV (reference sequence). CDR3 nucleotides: TGTGCCAGCAGTTTCCTTGGGGACTATGGCTACACCTTC. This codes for CASSFLGDYGYTF.

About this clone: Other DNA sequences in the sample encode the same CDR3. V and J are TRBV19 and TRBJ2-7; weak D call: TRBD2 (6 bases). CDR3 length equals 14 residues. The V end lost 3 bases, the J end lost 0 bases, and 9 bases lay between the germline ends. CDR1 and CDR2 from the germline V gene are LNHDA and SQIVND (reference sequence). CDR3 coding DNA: TGTGCCAGTAGTATCGGAGGGAGCTCCTACGAGCAGTACTTC. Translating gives CASSIGGSSYEQYF.

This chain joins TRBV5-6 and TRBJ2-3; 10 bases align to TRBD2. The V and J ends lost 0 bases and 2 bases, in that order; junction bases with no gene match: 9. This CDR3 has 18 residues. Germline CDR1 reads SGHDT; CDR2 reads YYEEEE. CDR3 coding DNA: TGTGCCAGCAGCTTGGCGGCTAGCGGGGGCTTCACCACAGATACGCAGTATTTT. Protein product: CASSLAASGGFTTDTQYF.

The CDR3 loop reads CASSHLDRGSNQPQHF. As DNA, the CDR3 is TGCGCCAGCAGCCACCTGGACAGGGGGAGCAATCAGCCCCAGCATTTT. The J gene is TRBJ1-5, the V gene TRBV4-1; the match to TRBD1 covers 10 bases. Germline V gene lookup returns CDR1 MGHRA and CDR2 YSYEKL. J lost 1 base, V lost 3 bases, and 3 bases had no gene match. The CDR3 contains 16 residues.

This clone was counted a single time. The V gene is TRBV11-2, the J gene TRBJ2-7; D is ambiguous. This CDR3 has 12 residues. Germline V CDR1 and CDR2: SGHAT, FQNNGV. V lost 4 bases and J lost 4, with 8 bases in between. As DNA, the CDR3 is TGTGCCAGCAGCTCCAGTTTGTACGAGCAGTACTTC. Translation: CASSSSLYEQYF.

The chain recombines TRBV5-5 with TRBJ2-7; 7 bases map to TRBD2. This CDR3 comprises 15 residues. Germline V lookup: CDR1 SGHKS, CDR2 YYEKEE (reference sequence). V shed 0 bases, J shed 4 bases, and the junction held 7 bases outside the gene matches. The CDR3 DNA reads TGTGCCAGCAGCTTGGTATCCCTCGGGGGGTACGAGCAGTACTTC. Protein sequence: CASSLVSLGGYEQYF.

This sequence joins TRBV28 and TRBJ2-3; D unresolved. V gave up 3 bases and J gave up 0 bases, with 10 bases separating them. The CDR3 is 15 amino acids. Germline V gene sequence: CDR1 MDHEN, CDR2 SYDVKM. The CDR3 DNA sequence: TGTGCCAGCAGTTTTGCCAGTCCTAGCACAGATACGCAGTATTTT. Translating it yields CASSFASPSTDTQYF.

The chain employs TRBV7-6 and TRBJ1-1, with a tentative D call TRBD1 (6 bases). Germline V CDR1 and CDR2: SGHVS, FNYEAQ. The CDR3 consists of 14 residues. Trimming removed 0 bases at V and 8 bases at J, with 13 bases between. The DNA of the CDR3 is TGTGCCAGCAGCTTAGCCTTTAGAGGGACAGAAGCTTTCTTT. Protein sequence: CASSLAFRGTEAFF.

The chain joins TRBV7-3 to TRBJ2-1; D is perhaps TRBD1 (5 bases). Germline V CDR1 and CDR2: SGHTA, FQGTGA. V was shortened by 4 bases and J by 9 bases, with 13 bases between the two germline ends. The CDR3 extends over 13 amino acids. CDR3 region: CASSSQQGGEQFF. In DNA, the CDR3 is TGTGCCAGCAGCTCTCAGCAGGGTGGTGAGCAGTTCTTC.

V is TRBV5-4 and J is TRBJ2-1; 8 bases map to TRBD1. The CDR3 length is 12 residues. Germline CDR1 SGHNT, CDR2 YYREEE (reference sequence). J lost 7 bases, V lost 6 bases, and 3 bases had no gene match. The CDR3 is CASMGDRNEQFF. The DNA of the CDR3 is TGTGCCAGCATGGGGGACAGGAATGAGCAGTTCTTC.

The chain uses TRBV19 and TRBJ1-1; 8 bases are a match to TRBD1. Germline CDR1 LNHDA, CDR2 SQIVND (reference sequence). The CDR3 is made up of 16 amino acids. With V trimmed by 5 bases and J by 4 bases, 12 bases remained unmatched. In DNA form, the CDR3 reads TGTGCCAGTAGTGCTGCCCGGACAGGGCCGGCCACTGAAGCTTTCTTT. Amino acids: CASSAARTGPATEAFF.

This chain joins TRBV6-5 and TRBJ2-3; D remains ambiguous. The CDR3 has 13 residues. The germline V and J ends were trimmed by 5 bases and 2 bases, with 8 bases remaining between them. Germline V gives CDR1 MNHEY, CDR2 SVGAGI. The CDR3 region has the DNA TGTGCCAGCAGTACCCGGATCACAGATACGCAGTATTTT. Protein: CASSTRITDTQYF.

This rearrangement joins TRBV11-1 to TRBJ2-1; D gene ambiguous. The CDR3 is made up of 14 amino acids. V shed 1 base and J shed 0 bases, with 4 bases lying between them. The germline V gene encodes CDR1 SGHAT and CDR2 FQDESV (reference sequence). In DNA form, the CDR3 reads TGTGCCAGCAGCTTAGTGAACTCCTACAATGAGCAGTTCTTC. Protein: CASSLVNSYNEQFF.

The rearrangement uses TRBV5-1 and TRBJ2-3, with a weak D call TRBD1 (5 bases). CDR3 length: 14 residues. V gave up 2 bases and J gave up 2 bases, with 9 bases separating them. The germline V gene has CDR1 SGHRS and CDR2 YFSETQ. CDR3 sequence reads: CASSFWGDTDTQYF. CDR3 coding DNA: TGCGCCAGCAGCTTTTGGGGCGACACAGATACGCAGTATTTT.

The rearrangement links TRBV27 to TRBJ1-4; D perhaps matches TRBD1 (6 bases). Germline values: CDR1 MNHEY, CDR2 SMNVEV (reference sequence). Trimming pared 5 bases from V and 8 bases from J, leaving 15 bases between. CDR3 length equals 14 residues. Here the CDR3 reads CASSHYRVGEKLFF. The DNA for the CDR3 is TGTGCCAGCAGTCACTACAGGGTGGGCGAAAAACTGTTTTTT.

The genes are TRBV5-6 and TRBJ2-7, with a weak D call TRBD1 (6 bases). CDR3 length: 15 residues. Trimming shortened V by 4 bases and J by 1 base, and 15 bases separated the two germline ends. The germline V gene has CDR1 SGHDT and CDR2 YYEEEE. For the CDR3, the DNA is TGTGCCAGCAGCGACCCCAGGGGTAGTTCCTACGAGCAGTACTTC. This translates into CASSDPRGSSYEQYF. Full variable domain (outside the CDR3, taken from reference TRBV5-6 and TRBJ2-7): DAGVTQSPTHLIKTRGQQVTLRCSPKSGHDTVSWYQQALGQGPQFIFQYYEEEERQRGNFPDRFSGHQFPNYSSELNVNALLLGDSALYLCASSDPRGSSYEQYFGPGTRLTVT.

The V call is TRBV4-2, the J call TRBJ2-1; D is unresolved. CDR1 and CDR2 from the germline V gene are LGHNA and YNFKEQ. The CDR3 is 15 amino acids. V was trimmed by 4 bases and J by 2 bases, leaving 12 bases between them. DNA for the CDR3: TGTGCCAGCAGCCTCGACCCGTCCCCCTACAATGAGCAGTTCTTC. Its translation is CASSLDPSPYNEQFF.

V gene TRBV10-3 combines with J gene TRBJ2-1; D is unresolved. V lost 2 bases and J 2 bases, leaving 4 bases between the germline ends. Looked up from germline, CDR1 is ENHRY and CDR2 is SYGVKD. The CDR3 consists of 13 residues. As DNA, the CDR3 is TGTGCCATCAGTGAGATGACCTACAATGAGCAGTTCTTC. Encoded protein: CAISEMTYNEQFF.

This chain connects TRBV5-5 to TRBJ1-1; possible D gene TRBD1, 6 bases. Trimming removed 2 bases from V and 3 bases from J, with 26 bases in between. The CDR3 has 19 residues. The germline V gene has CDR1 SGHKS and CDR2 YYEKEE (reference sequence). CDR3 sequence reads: CASSFPPTLLAGADTEAFF. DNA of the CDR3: TGTGCCAGCAGCTTTCCCCCAACCCTCCTTGCGGGGGCGGACACTGAAGCTTTCTTT.

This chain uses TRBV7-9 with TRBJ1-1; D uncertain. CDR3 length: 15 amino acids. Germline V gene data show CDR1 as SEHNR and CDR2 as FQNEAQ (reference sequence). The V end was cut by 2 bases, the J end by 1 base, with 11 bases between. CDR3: CASSLLDGENTEAFF. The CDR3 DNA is TGTGCCAGCAGCTTACTTGACGGAGAGAACACTGAAGCTTTCTTT.

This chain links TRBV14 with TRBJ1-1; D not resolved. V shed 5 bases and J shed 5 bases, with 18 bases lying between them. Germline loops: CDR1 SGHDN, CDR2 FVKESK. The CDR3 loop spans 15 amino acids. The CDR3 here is CASSTPQAGLTEAFF. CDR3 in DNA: TGTGCCAGCAGCACCCCCCAGGCCGGGCTTACTGAAGCTTTCTTT.

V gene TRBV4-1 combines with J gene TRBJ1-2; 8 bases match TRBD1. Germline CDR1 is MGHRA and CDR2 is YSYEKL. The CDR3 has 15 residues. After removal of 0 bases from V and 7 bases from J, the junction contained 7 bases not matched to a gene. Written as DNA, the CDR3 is TGCGCCAGCAGCCAAGATAGGGGGACAGGCTCTGGCTACACCTTC. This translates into CASSQDRGTGSGYTF.

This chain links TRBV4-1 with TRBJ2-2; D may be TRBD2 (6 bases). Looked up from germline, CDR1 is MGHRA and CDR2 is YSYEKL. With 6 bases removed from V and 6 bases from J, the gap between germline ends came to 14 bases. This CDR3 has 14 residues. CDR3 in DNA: TGCGCCAGCAGTCAGATTACTAGCCCCGGGGAGCTGTTTTTT. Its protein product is CASSQITSPGELFF.

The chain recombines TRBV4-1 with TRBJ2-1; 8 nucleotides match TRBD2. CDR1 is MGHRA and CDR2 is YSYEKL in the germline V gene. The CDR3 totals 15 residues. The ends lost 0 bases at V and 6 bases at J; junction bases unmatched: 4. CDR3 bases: TGCGCCAGCAGCCAAGAAGGCGGGAGGTTCAATGAGCAGTTCTTC. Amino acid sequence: CASSQEGGRFNEQFF.

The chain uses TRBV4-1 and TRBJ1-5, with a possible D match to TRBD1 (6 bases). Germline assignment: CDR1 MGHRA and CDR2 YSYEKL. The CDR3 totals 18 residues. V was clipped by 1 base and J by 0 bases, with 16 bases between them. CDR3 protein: CASSQVTVGGYSNQPQHF. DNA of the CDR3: TGCGCCAGCAGCCAAGTCACGGTAGGGGGGTATAGCAATCAGCCCCAGCATTTT.